The clone carrying this T cell receptor beta chain was found many times. Time point here: newly diagnosed GD, antithyroid drugs for less than 3 months. The TCR library was prepared using RNA isolated from PBMCs. The germline V gene has CDR1 KGHSH and CDR2 LQKENI. Trimming at V came to 3 bases and at J to 3 bases, leaving 4 bases not matched to a gene. The CDR3 is 16 amino acids. iRepertoire HTBI primers and Arm-PCR of CDR3 regions built TCR beta libraries. Source study methods: Throughout the samples, researchers identified roughly 60 TRBV and roughly 14 TRBJ segments. MiXCR was run by TCRdb on the multiplex PCR reads, yielding one entry per CDR3 protein. TCRdb's processing, not the study's, gives the V and J calls here. The sample shows about half a million distinct CDR3 sequences, 9.5% to 15% of them seen only once. This sample stems from a study of regulatory T cells in long-lasting Graves disease. On the study more broadly: Freshly diagnosed Graves' patients had used antithyroid drugs for under 3 months.

These data were likewise used in another study, on T cells in Graves' hyperthyroidism and ophthalmopathy. That work contributes: The HTBI primer set drove a first-round RT-PCR of the TCR CDR3.

The sequence was obtained from a woman in her thirties with Graves disease. The rearrangement uses TRBV18 and TRBJ2-5, with TRBD2 matching 13 bases. The input for sequencing was peripheral blood mononuclear cells (PBMCs), taken at new diagnosis, from a patient treated with antithyroid drugs. This chain's CDR3 is CASSPLGLAGKETQYF. The CDR3, as DNA: TGTGCCAGCTCACCCCTGGGACTAGCGGGAAAAGAGACCCAGTACTTC. Full variable domain (remainder filled in from reference TRBV18 and TRBJ2-5): NAGVMQNPRHLVRRRGQEARLRCSPMKGHSHVYWYRQLPEEGLKFMVYLQKENIIDESGMPKERFSAEFPKEGPSILRIQQVVRGDSAAYFCASSPLGLAGKETQYFGPGTRLLVL.